This note documents a single T cell receptor beta chain sequence. Its cognate antigen is unknown. TCRdb's copy holds only in-frame clones and misses some; the assay was immunoSEQ multiplex PCR. The sample has approximately 210,000 clones, about 86% seen once. V was clipped by 5 bases and J by 4 bases, with 11 bases between them. The CDR3 length is 14 residues. Germline lookup yields CDR1 MNHEY and CDR2 SMNVEV (reference sequence). These data originate in a study of cytomegalovirus exposure and HLA in healthy donors. Study-wide results and caveats: According to a later analysis, TCR clusters from the first cohort tended to co-occur in the roughly 110 validation repertoires.

The sample comprised PBMCs. The chain joins TRBV27 to TRBJ2-2; tentatively, D is TRBD2 (6 bases). This TCR derives from a woman younger than 30 in good health and CMV-seronegative. CDR3 coding DNA: TGTGCCAGCAGTCCCTGGGGACTCACCGGGGAGCTGTTTTTT. It translates to CASSPWGLTGELFF.